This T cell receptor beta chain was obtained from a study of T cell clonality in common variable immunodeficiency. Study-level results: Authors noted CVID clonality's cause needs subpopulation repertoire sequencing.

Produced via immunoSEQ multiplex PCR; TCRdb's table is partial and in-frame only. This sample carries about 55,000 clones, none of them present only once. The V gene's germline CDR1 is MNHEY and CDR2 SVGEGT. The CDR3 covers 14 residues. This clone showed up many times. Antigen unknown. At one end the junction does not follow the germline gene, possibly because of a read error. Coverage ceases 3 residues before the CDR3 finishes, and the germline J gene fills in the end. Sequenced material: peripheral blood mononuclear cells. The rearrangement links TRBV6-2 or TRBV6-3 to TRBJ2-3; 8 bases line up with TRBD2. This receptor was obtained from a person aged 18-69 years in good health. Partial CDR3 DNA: TGTGCCAGCAGCCCCAGCGGGGGCGCAGAGACG. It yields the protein CASSPSGGAET. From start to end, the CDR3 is CASSPSGGAETQYF.